This T cell receptor (beta chain) was profiled in a study of cytomegalovirus exposure and HLA in healthy donors. Study results and caveats: CMV serostatus was the only immune exposure information that was available. Data from an earlier analysis indicated that most TCR beta V segments were productive either about 87% or about 30% of the time.

Researchers ran the PCR with 60 Vbeta and 13 Jbeta primers. Repertoires were generated with immunoSEQ multiplex PCR, while TCRdb's copy carries only in-frame clones and drops some. The sample has approximately 96,000 clones; 74% are singletons. V lost 6 bases, J lost 0 bases, and 7 bases stayed unmatched. The CDR3 loop spans 15 amino acids. The V gene's germline CDR1 is MNHEY and CDR2 SVGAGI. Samples came from healthy bone marrow donors. In regard to this clone: The antigen remains unidentified.

Sample: PBMCs. V usage is TRBV6-5 and J usage is TRBJ2-7; 8 bases align to TRBD1. The source of this sequence is a male donor in good health and CMV-seronegative. The DNA for the CDR3 is TGTGCCAGCAGCCAGAGCGACAGGGGCTCCTACGAGCAGTACTTC. Encoded protein: CASSQSDRGSYEQYF.